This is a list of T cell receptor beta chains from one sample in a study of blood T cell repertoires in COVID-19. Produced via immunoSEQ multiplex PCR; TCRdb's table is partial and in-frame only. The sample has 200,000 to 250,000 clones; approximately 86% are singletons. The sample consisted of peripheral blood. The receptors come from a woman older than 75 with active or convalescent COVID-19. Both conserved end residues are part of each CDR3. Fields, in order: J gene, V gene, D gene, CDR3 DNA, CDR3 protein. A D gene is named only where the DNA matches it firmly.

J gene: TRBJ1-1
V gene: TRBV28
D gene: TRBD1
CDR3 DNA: TGTGCCAGCAGTTCGGCCGGGACAGACGGCGCTGAAGCTTTCTTT
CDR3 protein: CASSSAGTDGAEAFF

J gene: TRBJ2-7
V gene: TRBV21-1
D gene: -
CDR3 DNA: TGTGCCAGCAGCGACTGGACTAGCGGGGAGGGCGGCAACGAGCAGTACTTC
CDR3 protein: CASSDWTSGEGGNEQYF

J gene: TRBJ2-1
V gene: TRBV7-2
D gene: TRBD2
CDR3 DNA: TGTGCCAGCAGCTTAGTTGGACTAGCGGGGCCGGTTGAGCAGTTCTTC
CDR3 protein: CASSLVGLAGPVEQFF

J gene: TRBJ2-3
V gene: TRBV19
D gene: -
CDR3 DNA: TGTGCCAGTAAACGAGGGGGAACAGATACGCAGTATTTT
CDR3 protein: CASKRGGTDTQYF

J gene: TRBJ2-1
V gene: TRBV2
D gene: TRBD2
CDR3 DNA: TGTGCCAGCATCCTAGCGGAAAACAATGAGCAGTTCTTC
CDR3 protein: CASILAENNEQFF

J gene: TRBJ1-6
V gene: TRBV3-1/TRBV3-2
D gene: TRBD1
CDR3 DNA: TGTGCCAGCAGCCCGGGACAGGGGAATTCACCCCTCCACTTT
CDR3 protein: CASSPGQGNSPLHF

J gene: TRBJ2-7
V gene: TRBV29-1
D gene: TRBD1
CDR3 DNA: TGCAGCGTGGGACAGCTACCCCTCGAGCAGTACTTC
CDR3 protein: CSVGQLPLEQYF

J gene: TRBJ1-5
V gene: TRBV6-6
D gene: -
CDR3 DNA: TGTGCCAGCAGTTTAGACAGGTTTAGCAATCAGCCCCAGCATTTT
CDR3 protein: CASSLDRFSNQPQHF

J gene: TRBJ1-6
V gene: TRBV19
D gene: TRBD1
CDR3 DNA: TGTGCCAGTAGTCCGACAGGGGTTAATTCACCCCTCCACTTT
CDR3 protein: CASSPTGVNSPLHF

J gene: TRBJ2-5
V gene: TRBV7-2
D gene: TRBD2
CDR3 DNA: TGTGCCAGCAACCTCATTAACGGGGGGGCCGTTGAGACCCAGTACTTC
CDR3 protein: CASNLINGGAVETQYF

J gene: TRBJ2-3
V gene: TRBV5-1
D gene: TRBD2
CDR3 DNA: TGCGCCAGCAGCTTCGGACTAGCGGGCCGCACAGATACGCAGTATTTT
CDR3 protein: CASSFGLAGRTDTQYF

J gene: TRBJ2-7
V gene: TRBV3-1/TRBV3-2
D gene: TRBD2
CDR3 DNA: TGTGCCAGCAGCCAAGGGACTAGCGGGTATTTATCCTACGAGCAGTACTTC
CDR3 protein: CASSQGTSGYLSYEQYF

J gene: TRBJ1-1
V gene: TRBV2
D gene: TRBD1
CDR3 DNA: TGTGCCAGCAGTGGGGCAGGGGGGTTCACTGAAGCTTTCTTT
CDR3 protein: CASSGAGGFTEAFF

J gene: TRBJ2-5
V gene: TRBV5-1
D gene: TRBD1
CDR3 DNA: TGCGCCAGCAGCCCCGGGACAGGGTTAATCGAGACCCAGTACTTC
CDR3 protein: CASSPGTGLIETQYF

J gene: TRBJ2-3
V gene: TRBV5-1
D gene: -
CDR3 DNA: TGCGCCAGCCTTTCCGGGGGTAGCACAGATACGCAGTATTTT
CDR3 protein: CASLSGGSTDTQYF

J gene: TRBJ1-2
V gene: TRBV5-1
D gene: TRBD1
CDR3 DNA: TGCGCCAGCAGCTTGATGGACAGGGCAAGGGGCTACACCTTC
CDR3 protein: CASSLMDRARGYTF

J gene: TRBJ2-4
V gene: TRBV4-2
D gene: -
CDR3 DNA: TGTGCCAGCAGCCAAGAGGGTAGGGGTTTGCAGTACTTC
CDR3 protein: CASSQEGRGLQYF

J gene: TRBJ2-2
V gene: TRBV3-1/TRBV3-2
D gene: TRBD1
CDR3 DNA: TGTGCCAGCAGCCGGACAGGGGGTATCACCGGGGAGCTGTTTTTT
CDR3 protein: CASSRTGGITGELFF

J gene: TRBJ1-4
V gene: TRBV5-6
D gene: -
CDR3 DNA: TGTGCCAGCAGCGGGACCCGGGGGGCGCGTGAAAAACTGTTTTTT
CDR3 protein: CASSGTRGAREKLFF